This is a list of T cell receptor beta chains from one sample in a study of T-cell reconstitution after alpha-beta-depleted transplantation in children. From the PCR reads, TCRdb called clonotypes with MiXCR, one entry per CDR3 protein. The table records 200,000 to 250,000 distinct CDR3 sequences, 8% to 9.5% of them present only once. The sequenced sample was PBMCs from the stem cell graft donor, obtained from the stem cell graft. These TCRs come from a human donor who donated a stem cell graft to a child with acute lymphoblastic leukemia. The conserved cysteine and the conserved F or W are not part of the CDR3 here. Fields, in order: V gene, J gene, clone size, CDR3 protein. A row's size may be missing; if present it is once, few, many or a size class.

>TRBV27|TRBJ2-7|many
ASSLTGGLGEQY
>TRBV29-1|TRBJ2-7|few
SVDRGYEQY
>TRBV27|TRBJ1-5|many
ASSGTSNQPQH
>TRBV5-4|TRBJ1-2|few
ASSLAGGGGGYT
>TRBV15|TRBJ2-3|few
ATSRDLVGGTSTDTQY
>TRBV11-2|TRBJ1-1|many
ASSHPVVGGTEAF
>TRBV20-1|TRBJ2-1|many
SSTGGSYNEQF
>TRBV10-2|TRBJ2-7|many
ASSEVGSSYEQY
>TRBV7-9|TRBJ2-7|many
ASSSLRGLGEQY
>TRBV9|TRBJ1-1|many
ASSVAPLNTEAF
>TRBV9|TRBJ2-1|many
ASSVAPLDREAYNEQF
>TRBV7-9|TRBJ2-7|many
ASSLGLDEQY
>TRBV10-3|TRBJ2-7|few
AISGSPQTYEQY
>TRBV7-2|TRBJ1-2|few
ASSARQGFNYGYT
>TRBV5-1|TRBJ2-1|many
ASSLARVRDEQF
>TRBV10-2|TRBJ2-1|few
ASSSGTYNEQF
>TRBV14|TRBJ2-6|NA
ASSKGVSGANVLT
>TRBV20-1|TRBJ2-4|NA
SARPVGTGVDIQY
>TRBV3-1|TRBJ1-6|NA
ASRGAQGVLH
>TRBV6-5|TRBJ2-7|few
ASRTLDRAGSYEQY
>TRBV7-9|TRBJ2-7|many
ASSLAPTGHSYEQY
>TRBV6-5|TRBJ2-6|many
ASSYSGSGANVLT
>TRBV5-1|TRBJ2-7|many
ASSLVDKASYEQY
>TRBV9|TRBJ1-5|NA
ASSAGGGQPQH
>TRBV15|TRBJ1-2|NA
ATSSMTELYGYT
>TRBV6-2/TRBV6-3|TRBJ2-3|many
ASSYAGTDTQY
>TRBV6-1|TRBJ1-2|NA
ASSGTGRNHYGYT
>TRBV5-4|TRBJ2-5|many
ASSLDTGAQETQY
>TRBV5-8|TRBJ1-4|NA
ASSTPSGEEKLF